Listed here are 8 T cell receptor beta chains from one sample, sequenced in a study of T cells in Graves' hyperthyroidism and ophthalmopathy. From RNA transcripts, TCR beta CDR3 regions were amplified. Primed by the HTBI set, a first-round RT-PCR was run on the TCR CDR3. TCRdb re-called the multiplex PCR reads with MiXCR, one entry per CDR3 protein. This sample has a few hundred thousand distinct CDR3 sequences; more than 20% occur once, and the top ten carry roughly 70%. Sequencing was done on a sample of blood. The source is a man aged 50 or older with Graves' hyperthyroidism.

On this clonotype: Germline and junction disagree at one end, which may indicate a read error. The V and J genes are TRBV6-2 or TRBV6-3 and TRBJ1-2, with 9 bases matching TRBD1. The germline V gene has CDR1 MNHEY and CDR2 SVGEGT. The CDR3 runs to 14 residues. Here the CDR3 DNA reads TGTGTCAGCAGCTACGGGACAGGGTCCTATGGCTACACCTTC. Translating it yields CVSSYGTGSYGYTF.

This chain uses TRBV5-1 with TRBJ1-2, with 8 nucleotides matching TRBD1. Germline values: CDR1 SGHRS, CDR2 YFSETQ. After removal of 3 bases from V and 6 bases from J, the junction contained 10 bases not matched to a gene. The CDR3 has 15 residues. CDR3 bases: TGCGCCAGCAGCTATACCGGGACAGGAGTAGATGGCTACACCTTC. This encodes CASSYTGTGVDGYTF.

This clonotype appeared a few times. V gene TRBV6-1 combines with J gene TRBJ1-3; 8 bases fit TRBD1. The trim removed 5 bases at V and 3 bases at J, leaving 3 bases unmatched. The CDR3 length is 14 residues. The germline gives CDR1 MNHNS, CDR2 SASEGT. CDR3 sequence: CASSQDRGGNTIYF. As DNA, the CDR3 is TGTGCCAGCAGTCAAGACAGGGGTGGAAACACCATATATTTT.

This clonotype has a handful of counts. V is TRBV6-1 and J is TRBJ2-3; 7 nucleotides agree with TRBD2. The CDR3 runs 15 residues. Germline V gives CDR1 MNHNS, CDR2 SASEGT. The V gene end was trimmed by 4 bases and the J gene end by 2 bases; junction bases not matched to a gene: 6. The DNA of the CDR3 is TGTGCCAGCAGTGTAATTGGGACTAACACAGATACGCAGTATTTT. Its translation is CASSVIGTNTDTQYF.

The V and J genes are TRBV24-1 and TRBJ2-7; 7 nucleotides line up with TRBD2. V trimming: 4 bases; J trimming: 5 bases; junction bases outside the gene matches: 10. Germline CDR1 is KGHDR and CDR2 is SFDVKD. This CDR3 contains 15 residues. CDR3 nucleotide sequence: TGTGCCACCAGTGACCCACGGGGTGCGGGAGACGAGCAGTACTTC. Amino acid sequence: CATSDPRGAGDEQYF.

This clonotype was detected only once. This chain links TRBV6-1 with TRBJ1-5; D possibly corresponds to TRBD1 (5 bases). CDR1 is MNHNS, CDR2 SASEGT, per germline. The CDR3 has 13 residues. Between the trimmed V and J ends, which lost 7 bases and 5 bases, there was a span of 12 bases. The CDR3 region has the DNA TGTGCCAGCAAAGGGGCCCATTATCAGCCCCAGCATTTT. The encoded protein is CASKGAHYQPQHF.

V gene TRBV7-9 combines with J gene TRBJ1-2; D gene unclear. This CDR3 contains 15 residues. Germline values: CDR1 SEHNR, CDR2 FQNEAQ (reference sequence). The V end lost 5 bases, the J end lost 4 bases, and 17 bases lay between the germline ends. The CDR3 sequence is CASSTDGRTGYGYTF. CDR3 DNA sequence: TGTGCCAGCAGCACGGACGGGAGAACGGGCTATGGCTACACCTTC. The variable domain in full, with the rest retrieved from reference TRBV7-9 and TRBJ1-2, is DTGVSQNPRHKITKRGQNVTFRCDPISEHNRLYWYRQTLGQGPEFLTYFQNEAQLEKSRLLSDRFSAERPKGSFSTLEIQRTEQGDSAMYLCASSTDGRTGYGYTFGSGTRLTVV.

The chain joins TRBV7-2 to TRBJ2-7, with D possibly TRBD1 on 5 matching bases. This CDR3 is built from 15 residues. CDR1 SGHTA and CDR2 FQGNSA come from the germline V gene. The ends were cut back, 3 bases at V and 5 bases at J, with 17 bases in the middle. For the CDR3, the DNA is TGTGCCAGCAGCTTGTTTCCCGCCAGGGCCAACGAGCAGTACTTC. Protein product: CASSLFPARANEQYF. The full variable domain, in which reference TRBV7-2 and TRBJ2-7 provide the parts outside the CDR3, is GAGVSQSPSNKVTEKGKDVELRCDPISGHTALYWYRQSLGQGLEFLIYFQGNSAPDKSGLPSDRFSAERTGGSVSTLTIQRTQQEDSAVYLCASSLFPARANEQYFGPGTRLTVT.